The 9 T cell receptor beta chains below all came from one sample that was sequenced in a study of technical replicates of blood from a few donors. Profiled with immunoSEQ multiplex PCR; TCRdb holds only in-frame clones, not every one. The repertoire consists of 68,000 or so clones, with about 91% occurring once and the leading ten covering around 0.37%. Sequenced: T cells isolated from PBMCs. The receptors come from a human donor in good health.

The rearrangement uses TRBV30 and TRBJ2-5, with D possibly TRBD1 on 5 matching bases. V lost 1 base, J lost 1 base, and 7 bases lay in between. Germline V gene sequence: CDR1 GTSNPN, CDR2 SVGIG (reference sequence). This CDR3 has 13 residues. CDR3 amino acids: CAWSGDSQETQYF. CDR3 sequence (DNA): TGTGCCTGGAGTGGAGACAGCCAAGAGACCCAGTACTTC.

The rearrangement links TRBV28 to TRBJ1-1; no definite D call. This CDR3 has 14 amino acids. V lost 1 base and J lost 4, with 10 bases in between. Germline CDR1 reads MDHEN; CDR2 reads SYDVKM. The CDR3 DNA reads TGTGCCAGCAGTTTATACGATGAGGGCACTGAAGCTTTCTTT. It encodes CASSLYDEGTEAFF.

The genes are TRBV9 and TRBJ2-7, with TRBD2 matching 7 bases. The CDR3 runs to 15 residues. Germline CDR1 reads SGDLS; CDR2 reads YYNGEE. Losses at the gene ends were 3 bases for V and 6 bases for J; bases not matched to a gene: 12. The CDR3 sequence: CASSAGGGSVGEQYF. The CDR3 DNA is TGTGCCAGCAGCGCCGGCGGCGGGAGTGTCGGCGAGCAGTACTTC.

The gene calls are TRBV9 and TRBJ2-1; D not certain. Germline V lookup: CDR1 SGDLS, CDR2 YYNGEE. This CDR3 has 13 amino acids. V lost 5 bases to trimming and J lost 0 bases, with 6 bases between them. The DNA of the CDR3 is TGTGCCAGCAGTGCAGACTCCTACAATGAGCAGTTCTTC. Encoded protein: CASSADSYNEQFF.

The chain recombines TRBV23-1 with TRBJ2-3; 7 positions match TRBD1. TRBV23-1 is an open reading frame, and its role is uncertain. The V and J ends lost 10 bases and 2 bases, in that order; junction bases with no gene match: 9. The CDR3 runs to 14 residues. The CDR3 sequence is CATNIGQDTDTQYF. The CDR3 nucleotides are TGCGCCACCAACATAGGACAGGACACAGATACGCAGTATTTT.

The gene calls are TRBV5-4 and TRBJ1-2, with TRBD1 identical over 9 bases. V lost 5 bases to trimming and J lost 8 bases; unmatched junction nucleotides: 7. The CDR3 extends over 13 amino acids. CDR1 and CDR2 (germline): SGHNT, YYREEE (reference sequence). The CDR3 DNA reads as TGTGCCAGCAGAGGGGACAGGGAGGAGGGCTACACCTTC. The encoded protein is CASRGDREEGYTF.

The chain has TRBV7-9 and TRBJ1-5; D unresolved. V was pared by 0 bases and J by 0 bases, with 6 bases between. There are 15 residues in the CDR3. Germline V CDR1 and CDR2: SEHNR, FQNEAQ (reference sequence). The CDR3 here is CASSLAHNSNQPQHF. The CDR3 DNA sequence: TGTGCCAGCAGCTTAGCGCACAATAGCAATCAGCCCCAGCATTTT. The full variable domain, in which reference TRBV7-9 and TRBJ1-5 provide the parts outside the CDR3, is DTGVSQNPRHKITKRGQNVTFRCDPISEHNRLYWYRQTLGQGPEFLTYFQNEAQLEKSRLLSDRFSAERPKGSFSTLEIQRTEQGDSAMYLCASSLAHNSNQPQHFGDGTRLSIL.

The chain couples TRBV7-2 to TRBJ2-7; a weak D match, TRBD2 (7 bases). Germline lookup yields CDR1 SGHTA and CDR2 FQGNSA. The CDR3 extends over 15 amino acids. Trimming removed 5 bases from V and 0 bases from J, with 14 bases in between. The CDR3 DNA is TGTGCCAGCAGCCAAGGGGGGGGGCGCTCCTACGAGCAGTACTTC. This translates into CASSQGGGRSYEQYF. The full variable domain, rest sourced from reference TRBV7-2 and TRBJ2-7, is GAGVSQSPSNKVTEKGKDVELRCDPISGHTALYWYRQSLGQGLEFLIYFQGNSAPDKSGLPSDRFSAERTGGSVSTLTIQRTQQEDSAVYLCASSQGGGRSYEQYFGPGTRLTVT.

The chain joins TRBV5-6 to TRBJ2-7; 7 nucleotides match TRBD1. CDR3 length: 14 amino acids. In germline, CDR1 is SGHDT, CDR2 YYEEEE. The CDR3 sequence is CAIPLRGLSYEQYF. The DNA of the CDR3 is TGTGCAATTCCTCTTAGGGGGCTATCCTACGAGCAGTACTTC.